Following are 21 T cell receptor beta chains from one sample sequenced in a study of T cell repertoires in cytomegalovirus infection. From the reads, TCRdb called clonotypes with MiXCR, one entry per CDR3 protein. Seen here are about 740,000 distinct CDR3 sequences, about a third observed once, and the top ten hold 2.8%. The sample taken for sequencing was PBMCs. The receptors were sampled from a human donor in good health (CMV status not recorded). Some clones in this sample may be carry-over from other donors' samples.

CDR3 sequence reads: CASSSRQGVGFTEAFF. The DNA for the CDR3 is TGTGCCAGCAGCTCTAGACAGGGGGTAGGGTTTACTGAAGCTTTCTTT. The rearrangement joins TRBV4-2 to TRBJ1-1; 9 nucleotides align to TRBD1. Germline lookup yields CDR1 LGHNA and CDR2 YNFKEQ. This CDR3 has 16 amino acids. The J segment lost 5 bases and the V segment lost 5 bases, leaving 12 bases of the junction unmatched.

This rearrangement joins TRBV20-1 to TRBJ1-4, with a possible D match to TRBD1 (6 bases). The CDR3 contains 10 residues. Trimming removed 6 bases at V and 16 bases at J, with 15 bases between. Germline-derived CDR1 and CDR2 are DFQATT and SNEGSKA (reference sequence). For the CDR3, the DNA is TGCAGTGCGTATTCAGGGGCACCGTTTTTT. It codes for CSAYSGAPFF.

The chain joins TRBV7-4 to TRBJ2-7, with 7 bases fitting TRBD1. Trimming cost V 5 bases and J 5 bases; bases outside gene matches: 3. Germline values: CDR1 SGHVT, CDR2 SQSDAQ. The CDR3 has 12 residues. In nucleotides, the CDR3 is TGTGCCAGCAGCCAGACAGGGAACGAGCAGTACTTC. This gives the protein CASSQTGNEQYF. The whole variable domain, remainder taken from reference TRBV7-4 and TRBJ2-7, is GAGVSQSPRYKVAKRGRDVALRCDSISGHVTLYWYRQTLGQGSEVLTYSQSDAQRDKSGRPSGRFSAERPERSVSTLKIQRTEQGDSAVYLCASSQTGNEQYFGPGTRLTVT.

The chain recombines TRBV27 with TRBJ2-7, with D unclear. V lost 5 bases and J lost 3, with 11 bases in between. The length of the CDR3 is 13 residues. The germline gives CDR1 MNHEY, CDR2 SMNVEV (reference sequence). CDR3 nucleotides: TGTGCCAGCAGTCTAGGTGGAGACTACGAGCAGTACTTC. Translated: CASSLGGDYEQYF.

This clonotype appeared a single time. This chain links TRBV2 with TRBJ1-6, with D unresolved. Germline loops: CDR1 SNHLY, CDR2 FYNNEI. This CDR3 spans 17 amino acids. Trimming cost V 7 bases and J 0 bases, with 16 bases left between them. CDR3: CASILPWQRSYNSPLHF. The CDR3 DNA reads TGTGCCAGCATTCTCCCGTGGCAGCGCTCCTATAATTCACCCCTCCACTTT. Full variable domain (remainder filled in from reference TRBV2 and TRBJ1-6): EPEVTQTPSHQVTQMGQEVILRCVPISNHLYFYWYRQILGQKVEFLVSFYNNEISEKSEIFDDQFSVERPDGSNFTLKIRSTKLEDSAMYFCASILPWQRSYNSPLHFGNGTRLTVT.

In nucleotides, the CDR3 is TGTGCCAGCAGTTTGATGCGACAGGGGAACACTGAAGCTTTCTTT. Translation: CASSLMRQGNTEAFF. This chain uses TRBV28 with TRBJ1-1, with 7 bases lining up with TRBD1. Trimming cost V 3 bases and J 1 base; bases outside gene matches: 5. Germline loops: CDR1 MDHEN, CDR2 SYDVKM. This CDR3 is built from 15 residues.

The genes are TRBV10-3 and TRBJ1-5; 7 bases agree with TRBD1. Trimming at V came to 10 bases and at J to 2 bases, leaving 8 bases not matched to a gene. Germline V gene sequence: CDR1 ENHRY, CDR2 SYGVKD. The CDR3 loop spans 14 amino acids. The CDR3 is CATRTGRGNQPQHF. The CDR3 DNA reads as TGTGCCACAAGGACAGGACGGGGCAATCAGCCCCAGCATTTT.

At least ten counts were recorded for this clonotype. The V and J genes are TRBV7-9 and TRBJ2-5; TRBD2 aligns across 10 bases. V shed 5 bases, J shed 0 bases, and the junction held 9 bases outside the gene matches. This CDR3 spans 17 amino acids. Germline V CDR1 and CDR2: SEHNR, FQNEAQ (reference sequence). CDR3 coding DNA: TGTGCCAGCAGCGACCGATTAGCGGGGGGATACCAAGAGACCCAGTACTTC. Its protein is CASSDRLAGGYQETQYF.

This clonotype was counted many times. This sequence joins TRBV7-2 and TRBJ2-7; no definite D call. Trimming stripped 1 base from V and 8 bases from J, with 6 bases between. Germline V gene lookup returns CDR1 SGHTA and CDR2 FQGNSA. The CDR3 consists of 11 residues. This chain's CDR3 is CASSLGVKQYF. CDR3 DNA: TGTGCCAGCAGCTTAGGAGTCAAGCAGTACTTC.

As regards this clonotype: A much larger clone sits a single nucleotide away, making a read error possible. The rearrangement links TRBV7-2 to TRBJ2-7; D remains ambiguous. V was clipped by 3 bases and J by 2 bases, with 20 bases between them. Germline CDR1 SGHTA, CDR2 FQGNSA. The CDR3 totals 17 residues. The CDR3 protein is CASSFDLKGIRTYEQYF. The CDR3 bases are TGTGCCAGCAGCTTTGACCTGAAAGGGATTAGGACCTACGAGCAGTACTTC.

Only a few counts were recorded for this clonotype. V usage is TRBV7-9 and J usage is TRBJ2-5; D remains unclear. This CDR3 comprises 14 residues. Germline V CDR1 and CDR2: SEHNR, FQNEAQ (reference sequence). The ends were cut back, 8 bases at V and 5 bases at J, with 18 bases in the middle. CDR3 nucleotide sequence: TGTGCCAGCGGCTCCTACCCGGCGCGGGAGACCCAGTACTTC. It translates to CASGSYPARETQYF.

Note on this clonotype: A much larger clone differs by one base, so this may be a read error. The rearrangement joins TRBV14 to TRBJ2-5, with D possibly being TRBD2 (5 bases). The length of the CDR3 is 13 residues. Germline-derived CDR1 and CDR2 are SGHDN and FVKESK. V gave up 1 base and J gave up 10 bases, with 13 bases separating them. CDR3 loop: CASSQATPGSQYF. CDR3 in DNA: TGTGCCAGCAGCCAAGCCACCCCGGGGAGCCAGTACTTC.

This clonotype was seen once. This sequence joins TRBV9 and TRBJ1-2, with D unresolved. The length of the CDR3 is 15 residues. The V end lost 0 bases, the J end lost 8 bases, and 17 bases lay between the germline ends. Germline CDR1 and CDR2: SGDLS and YYNGEE. The CDR3 loop is CASSVAVEAREGYTF. In DNA form, the CDR3 reads TGTGCCAGCAGCGTAGCGGTGGAGGCTAGAGAGGGCTACACCTTC.

This clonotype was counted only a few times. This chain joins TRBV24-1 and TRBJ1-1, with TRBD1 matching 11 bases. J was trimmed by 5 bases and V by 5 bases; bases with no gene match: 6. Germline CDR1 and CDR2: KGHDR and SFDVKD. There are 15 residues in the CDR3. The DNA of the CDR3 is TGTGCCACCAGTGGGGGGGACAGGGGGAAGACTGAAGCTTTCTTT. Protein sequence: CATSGGDRGKTEAFF.

V gene TRBV7-2 combines with J gene TRBJ2-7; D is uncertain. CDR3 size: 11 residues. With 7 bases removed from V and 1 base from J, the gap between germline ends came to 5 bases. Germline loops: CDR1 SGHTA, CDR2 FQGNSA. The CDR3 coding sequence is TGTGCCAGCATCGGATCCTACGAGCAGTACTTC. Protein product: CASIGSYEQYF.

V usage is TRBV19 and J usage is TRBJ2-7; 8 positions match TRBD1. The CDR3 runs to 15 residues. Germline values: CDR1 LNHDA, CDR2 SQIVND (reference sequence). J was trimmed by 3 bases and V by 5 bases; bases with no gene match: 9. In DNA form, the CDR3 reads TGTGCCAGTAGTTGGCAGACAGGGGACAACTACGAGCAGTACTTC. Its protein product is CASSWQTGDNYEQYF.

The chain links TRBV30 to TRBJ2-7; 7 nucleotides agree with TRBD1. This CDR3 is 14 amino acids long. Germline V gene data show CDR1 as GTSNPN and CDR2 as SVGIG (reference sequence). The junction had 6 bases not matched to a gene; V was cut back by 3 bases and J by 1 base. The CDR3 DNA is TGTGCCTGGAGCCGGGACAGCCATTCCTACGAGCAGTACTTC. Translated, it gives CAWSRDSHSYEQYF.

This clonotype was seen many times. This chain uses TRBV4-1 with TRBJ1-1, with 7 bases aligning to TRBD1. CDR1 and CDR2 (germline): MGHRA, YSYEKL. The V and J ends lost 0 bases and 1 base, in that order; junction bases with no gene match: 17. CDR3 length: 20 amino acids. In nucleotides, the CDR3 is TGCGCCAGCAGCCAAGATCTGGGACAGAGCTCGAGCGGTCGGAACACTGAAGCTTTCTTT. Protein product: CASSQDLGQSSSGRNTEAFF.

This clonotype was observed a handful of times. The chain links TRBV12-3 or TRBV12-4 to TRBJ1-2, with 8 positions matching TRBD1. V gave up 5 bases and J gave up 7 bases; unmatched junction bases: 9. CDR3 length: 14 amino acids. The CDR3 reads CASSPTGGSAGYTF. CDR3 in DNA: TGTGCCAGCAGTCCCACAGGGGGTAGTGCTGGCTACACCTTC.

The rearrangement joins TRBV5-4 to TRBJ2-3, with D perhaps TRBD1 (5 bases). Trimming took 0 bases from V and 6 from J, leaving 11 bases between them. The germline gives CDR1 SGHNT, CDR2 YYREEE (reference sequence). The CDR3 consists of 14 residues. Written as DNA, the CDR3 is TGTGCCAGCAGCTTGGACAGGTTGGCGGATACGCAGTATTTT. Translation: CASSLDRLADTQYF.

The chain links TRBV27 to TRBJ1-6; a weak D match, TRBD1 (6 bases). The CDR3 runs to 16 residues. The V gene's germline CDR1 is MNHEY and CDR2 SMNVEV (reference sequence). Trimming removed 2 bases at V and 7 bases at J, with 15 bases between. CDR3 coding DNA: TGTGCCAGCAGTTTACCCCCGGGGGGGCGGAATTCACCCCTCCACTTT. This codes for CASSLPPGGRNSPLHF.